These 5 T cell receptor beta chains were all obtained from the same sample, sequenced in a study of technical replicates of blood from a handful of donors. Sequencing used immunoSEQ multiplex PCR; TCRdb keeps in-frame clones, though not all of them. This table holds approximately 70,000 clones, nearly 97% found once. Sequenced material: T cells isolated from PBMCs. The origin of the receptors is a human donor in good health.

CDR3 in DNA: TGTGCCTGGAGTCTACAGGGGGCTGGGTATGGCTACACCTTC. Translating gives CAWSLQGAGYGYTF. The chain couples TRBV30 to TRBJ1-2; TRBD1 matches at 9 bases. Germline CDR1 and CDR2: GTSNPN and SVGIG (reference sequence). The CDR3 runs 14 residues. V lost 2 bases to trimming and J lost 5 bases; unmatched junction nucleotides: 6.

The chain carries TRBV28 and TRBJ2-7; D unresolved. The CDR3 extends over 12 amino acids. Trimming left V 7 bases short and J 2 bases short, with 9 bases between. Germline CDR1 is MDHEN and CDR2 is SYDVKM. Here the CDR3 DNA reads TGTGCCAGCACAGGTCCTCCCTACGAGCAGTACTTC. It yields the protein CASTGPPYEQYF.

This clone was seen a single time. CDR3 region: CASSVTSDGYTF. CDR3 DNA sequence: TGTGCCAGCAGTGTAACAAGCGATGGCTACACCTTC. The chain recombines TRBV2 with TRBJ1-2; D remains unclear. CDR1 SNHLY and CDR2 FYNNEI come from the germline V gene. Trimming took 4 bases from V and 6 from J, leaving 9 bases between them. This CDR3 has 12 residues.

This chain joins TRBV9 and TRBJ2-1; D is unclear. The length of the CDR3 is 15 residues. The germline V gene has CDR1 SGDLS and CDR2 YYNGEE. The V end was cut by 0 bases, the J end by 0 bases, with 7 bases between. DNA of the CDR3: TGTGCCAGCAGCGTAGACGGCGGCTCCTACAATGAGCAGTTCTTC. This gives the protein CASSVDGGSYNEQFF. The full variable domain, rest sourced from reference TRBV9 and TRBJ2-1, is DSGVTQTPKHLITATGQRVTLRCSPRSGDLSVYWYQQSLDQGLQFLIQYYNGEERAKGNILERFSAQQFPDLHSELNLSSLELGDSALYFCASSVDGGSYNEQFFGPGTRLTVL.

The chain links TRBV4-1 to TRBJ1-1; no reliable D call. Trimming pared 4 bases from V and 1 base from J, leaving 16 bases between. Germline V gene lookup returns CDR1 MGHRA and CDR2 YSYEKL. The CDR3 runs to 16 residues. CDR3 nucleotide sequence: TGCGCCAGCAGCCCGCACCCGGGGTGGGGGAACACTGAAGCTTTCTTT. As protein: CASSPHPGWGNTEAFF.